The 31 T cell receptor beta chains presented below share a single source sample, sequenced in a study of blood T cell repertoires in COVID-19 (dated by TCRdb to 2018 to 2020). Receptors were amplified or captured by the immunoSEQ multiplex PCR assay. TCRdb limited this immuneACCESS table to in-frame rearrangements with V and J called. A share of clones is missing; checked studies link under half to unresolved V genes, and the rest is unexplained. This sample gives approximately 470,000 clones in total; approximately 86% of them show up just once. The ten top clones hold roughly 0.72% of the sample. Source material: PBMCs or T cells enriched from blood (not recorded which). These receptors all come from a young woman who had recovered from COVID-19.

This sequence joins TRBV5-1 and TRBJ1-1; TRBD1 might be the D (6 bases). V dropped 0 bases and J dropped 5 bases, with 11 bases sitting between them. This CDR3 has 14 amino acids. Germline CDR1 is SGHRS and CDR2 is YFSETQ. The CDR3 bases are TGCGCCAGCAGCTTGGTAGGGGGTCCGACTGAAGCTTTCTTT. This gives the protein CASSLVGGPTEAFF.

The V call is TRBV3-1 (or the pseudogene TRBV3-2), the J call TRBJ1-4; D not certain. This CDR3 contains 15 residues. Germline lookup yields CDR1 LGHDT and CDR2 YNNKEL (reference sequence). Trimming stripped 1 base from V and 5 bases from J, with 11 bases between. The CDR3 sequence is CASSQGRGLNEKLFF. CDR3 nucleotide sequence: TGTGCCAGCAGCCAAGGGAGAGGTCTAAATGAAAAACTGTTTTTT.

The chain combines TRBV7-2 with TRBJ2-3, with D possibly matching TRBD1 (6 bases). Trimming took off 8 bases at V and 9 bases at J, with 18 bases between the two ends. Germline loops: CDR1 SGHTA, CDR2 FQGNSA. The CDR3 covers 13 residues. CDR3 region: CASGYQGSGTQYF. CDR3 sequence (DNA): TGTGCCAGCGGCTATCAGGGGTCCGGGACGCAGTATTTT.

The chain joins TRBV19 to TRBJ2-3; 8 bases align to TRBD2. Losses at the gene ends were 3 bases for V and 11 bases for J; bases not matched to a gene: 10. Looked up from germline, CDR1 is LNHDA and CDR2 is SQIVND (reference sequence). The CDR3 length is 14 residues. The CDR3 protein is CASSIALAGGEQYF. In DNA form, the CDR3 reads TGTGCCAGTAGTATTGCGCTAGCCGGGGGGGAGCAGTATTTT.

This chain connects TRBV14 to TRBJ1-1, with TRBD1 as a possible D gene (5 bases). CDR1 SGHDN and CDR2 FVKESK come from the germline V gene. This CDR3 spans 14 amino acids. V was pared by 4 bases and J by 6 bases, with 15 bases between. The CDR3 DNA reads TGTGCCAGCAGCCCACAGGCGGGGGTCGCTGAAGCTTTCTTT. It encodes CASSPQAGVAEAFF.

V is TRBV5-4 and J is TRBJ1-3; 10 bases fit TRBD1. The CDR3 loop spans 17 amino acids. Trimming removed 3 bases from V and 2 bases from J; junction bases left unmatched: 8. Germline-derived CDR1 and CDR2 are SGHNT and YYREEE (reference sequence). CDR3 residues: CASSSGQGVIAGNTIYF. CDR3 bases: TGTGCCAGCAGCTCCGGACAGGGGGTTATTGCTGGAAACACCATATATTTT.

V is TRBV11-3 and J is TRBJ2-7, with TRBD1 matching over 10 bases. Trimming cost V 4 bases and J 4 bases; bases outside gene matches: 4. Germline V gene lookup returns CDR1 SGHNT and CDR2 YENEEA. The CDR3 sequence is 14 residues long. The chain's CDR3 is CASSSGTGEYEQYF. The CDR3 nucleotides read TGTGCCAGCAGCTCCGGGACAGGGGAATACGAGCAGTACTTC.

CDR3 sequence (DNA): TGTGCCAGCAGCCCGGGACACCTTAAACTAAACTTCAATGAGCAGTTCTTC. It translates to CASSPGHLKLNFNEQFF. This chain uses TRBV5-4 with TRBJ2-1, with a weak D call TRBD1 (6 bases). The germline V gene has CDR1 SGHNT and CDR2 YYREEE (reference sequence). The CDR3 consists of 17 residues. V lost 4 bases and J lost 6, with 23 bases in between.

The chain recombines TRBV13 with TRBJ1-3; D may be TRBD1 (5 bases). The CDR3 totals 15 residues. Germline lookup yields CDR1 PRHDT and CDR2 FYEKMQ (reference sequence). V dropped 4 bases and J dropped 4 bases, with 14 bases sitting between them. The CDR3 coding sequence is TGTGCCAGCAGCTCAGATCCAGGGTTGGGAAACACCATATATTTT. Encoded protein: CASSSDPGLGNTIYF.

This CDR3 is CASNQVPESATQYF. The CDR3 region has the DNA TGTGCCAGCAACCAGGTCCCCGAATCGGCGACCCAGTACTTC. This sequence joins TRBV28 and TRBJ2-5, with no clear D. Germline V gene sequence: CDR1 MDHEN, CDR2 SYDVKM. The CDR3 is 14 residues long. V gave up 7 bases and J gave up 7 bases, with 19 bases separating them.

V usage is TRBV12-3 or TRBV12-4 and J usage is TRBJ2-7; 7 positions match TRBD2. CDR3 length: 12 residues. Trimming removed 4 bases from V and 5 bases from J; junction bases left unmatched: 2. CDR3 amino acids: CASSSGGNEQYF. The CDR3 DNA reads as TGTGCCAGCAGTTCCGGGGGGAACGAGCAGTACTTC.

The chain links TRBV3-1 (or the pseudogene TRBV3-2) to TRBJ1-4; D remains ambiguous. Germline-derived CDR1 and CDR2 are LGHDT and YNNKEL (reference sequence). The CDR3 has 16 amino acids. The V gene lost 4 bases and the J gene lost 4 bases, with 16 bases spanning the gap. CDR3 region: CASSRGEGRLNEKLFF. The CDR3 nucleotides read TGTGCCAGCAGCCGCGGAGAGGGTAGGCTTAATGAAAAACTGTTTTTT.

This clone was counted only a few times. The chain recombines TRBV6-2 or TRBV6-3 with TRBJ1-6; the D is unclear. V dropped 3 bases and J dropped 10 bases, with 7 bases sitting between them. The CDR3 totals 12 residues. Per germline, CDR1 MNHEY and CDR2 SVGEGT. The CDR3 sequence: CASSYESSPLHF. Written as DNA, the CDR3 is TGTGCCAGCAGTTATGAGTCCTCACCCCTCCACTTT.

This clone is a singleton in its sample. The chain is built from TRBV2 and TRBJ1-6; perhaps TRBD1 as D (5 bases). Looked up from germline, CDR1 is SNHLY and CDR2 is FYNNEI. V was trimmed by 6 bases and J by 12 bases, leaving 12 bases between them. The CDR3 loop spans 12 amino acids. Here the CDR3 reads CASREQGRPLHF. CDR3 sequence (DNA): TGTGCCAGCAGGGAGCAGGGTAGACCCCTCCACTTT.

The chain joins TRBV2 to TRBJ2-7, with TRBD1 identical over 8 bases. The junction had 4 bases not matched to a gene; V was cut back by 3 bases and J by 3 bases. CDR1 is SNHLY and CDR2 is FYNNEI in the germline V gene. The CDR3 totals 14 residues. CDR3 sequence: CASSDDRGSYEQYF. In DNA form, the CDR3 reads TGTGCCAGCAGTGACGACAGGGGAAGCTACGAGCAGTACTTC. The whole variable domain, filled in from reference TRBV2 and TRBJ2-7, reads EPEVTQTPSHQVTQMGQEVILRCVPISNHLYFYWYRQILGQKVEFLVSFYNNEISEKSEIFDDQFSVERPDGSNFTLKIRSTKLEDSAMYFCASSDDRGSYEQYFGPGTRLTVT.

The sample holds one count of this clone. This chain connects TRBV5-1 to TRBJ1-2; TRBD1 might be the D (5 bases). This CDR3 region has 13 residues. Trimming stripped 3 bases from V and 4 bases from J, with 10 bases between. CDR1 SGHRS and CDR2 YFSETQ come from the germline V gene. CDR3: CASSSSGSYGYTF. CDR3 nucleotide sequence: TGCGCCAGCAGCTCTTCAGGGTCCTATGGCTACACCTTC.

This chain connects TRBV11-2 to TRBJ2-7; D gene unclear. CDR3 length: 16 residues. Germline-derived CDR1 and CDR2 are SGHAT and FQNNGV. Trimming removed 0 bases from V and 0 bases from J, with 12 bases in between. In DNA, the CDR3 is TGTGCCAGCAGCTTAGACCGACCGGAGTTCTCCTACGAGCAGTACTTC. Protein: CASSLDRPEFSYEQYF.

The chain employs TRBV6-6 and TRBJ1-5, with 7 positions matching TRBD1. Unmatched junction bases numbered 7, after V lost 5 bases and J lost 9 bases. Germline-derived CDR1 and CDR2 are MNHNY and SVGAGI (reference sequence). The CDR3 has 13 residues. In DNA, the CDR3 is TGTGCCAGCAGTCCCTGGACAGGTGGGCCCCAGCATTTT. Its protein product is CASSPWTGGPQHF.

V gene TRBV6-1 combines with J gene TRBJ2-7, with 11 bases lining up with TRBD1. The CDR3 is made up of 15 amino acids. Unmatched junction bases numbered 3, after V lost 1 base and J lost 4 bases. Per the germline V gene, CDR1 is MNHNS and CDR2 is SASEGT. The CDR3 here is CASSEGTGGRYEQYF. CDR3 in DNA: TGTGCCAGCAGTGAAGGGACAGGGGGCCGGTACGAGCAGTACTTC.

CDR3 in amino acids: CASGSAPQGIRGYTF. CDR3 in DNA: TGTGCTAGTGGTTCTGCCCCACAGGGGATACGGGGCTACACCTTC. The chain combines TRBV12-5 with TRBJ1-2, with 7 bases identical to TRBD1. The V segment lost 4 bases and the J segment 8 bases; nucleotides outside the gene matches: 13. The CDR3 consists of 15 residues. The V gene's germline CDR1 is LGHNT and CDR2 FRNRAP.

V gene TRBV28 combines with J gene TRBJ1-3, with 8 bases that match TRBD1. CDR1 is MDHEN, CDR2 SYDVKM, per germline. Trimming removed 7 bases from V and 2 bases from J; junction bases left unmatched: 7. The CDR3 loop spans 15 amino acids. The CDR3 sequence is CASKMTGETGNTIYF. In nucleotides, the CDR3 is TGTGCCAGCAAGATGACAGGGGAAACTGGAAACACCATATATTTT.

V is TRBV2 and J is TRBJ1-3; maybe TRBD1 (6 bases). This CDR3 region has 14 residues. Germline V lookup: CDR1 SNHLY, CDR2 FYNNEI. V was cut by 6 bases and J by 3 bases, with 12 bases left in between. The CDR3 loop is CASRIQGFGNTIYF. CDR3 in DNA: TGTGCCAGCAGAATACAGGGTTTTGGAAACACCATATATTTT.

The genes are TRBV6-4 and TRBJ1-2; D not certain. Between the trimmed V and J ends, which lost 6 bases and 3 bases, there was a span of 5 bases. Germline CDR1 and CDR2: MRHNA and SNTAGT. The length of the CDR3 is 11 residues. The CDR3 protein is CASRGDYGYTF. CDR3 coding DNA: TGTGCCAGCAGGGGCGACTATGGCTACACCTTC.

This CDR3 reads CASSSHIDRGFNSPLHF. The CDR3 bases are TGTGCCAGCAGTTCCCATATCGACAGGGGGTTTAATTCACCCCTCCACTTT. The V gene is TRBV27, the J gene TRBJ1-6, with 9 positions matching TRBD1. V gave up 4 bases and J gave up 6 bases; unmatched junction bases: 10. From germline, CDR1 is MNHEY and CDR2 SMNVEV (reference sequence). This CDR3 contains 17 residues.

The V call is TRBV19, the J call TRBJ2-3; TRBD2 aligns across 12 bases. V shed 7 bases and J 4 bases; nucleotides not matched to a gene: 3. Germline V gene data show CDR1 as LNHDA and CDR2 as SQIVND (reference sequence). This CDR3 is built from 14 residues. CDR3 DNA sequence: TGTGCCAGTAAGACTAGCGGGGGTGCAGATACGCAGTATTTT. Translation: CASKTSGGADTQYF.

The chain combines TRBV28 with TRBJ2-1, with a tentative D call TRBD1 (6 bases). The CDR3 covers 15 residues. Trimming took off 7 bases at V and 0 bases at J, with 13 bases between the two ends. The germline gives CDR1 MDHEN, CDR2 SYDVKM. CDR3 sequence: CASTPTGASYNEQFF. CDR3 DNA: TGTGCCAGCACCCCGACAGGTGCCTCCTACAATGAGCAGTTCTTC.

This clone has a single count. The rearrangement joins TRBV5-4 to TRBJ2-1, with D tentatively TRBD1 (5 bases). Germline loops: CDR1 SGHNT, CDR2 YYREEE (reference sequence). The ends were cut back, 2 bases at V and 5 bases at J, with 11 bases in the middle. The CDR3 sequence is 14 residues long. CDR3 region: CASSFKGPDNEQFF. DNA of the CDR3: TGTGCCAGCAGCTTCAAGGGGCCGGACAATGAGCAGTTCTTC.

The V and J genes are TRBV5-1 and TRBJ2-7, with a weak D call TRBD2 (6 bases). Germline CDR1 reads SGHRS; CDR2 reads YFSETQ. The CDR3 length is 14 residues. The ends were cut back, 4 bases at V and 4 bases at J, with 15 bases in the middle. Here the CDR3 DNA reads TGCGCCAGCAGCCTCGGAGGGTCGGGTTACGAGCAGTACTTC. Its translation: CASSLGGSGYEQYF.

This rearrangement joins TRBV19 to TRBJ1-1; TRBD1 aligns across 8 bases. CDR1 is LNHDA, CDR2 SQIVND, per germline (reference sequence). This CDR3 comprises 14 residues. Unmatched junction bases numbered 9, after V lost 7 bases and J lost 5 bases. This CDR3 is CASMLSQGATEAFF. For the CDR3, the DNA is TGTGCCAGTATGTTGAGCCAGGGGGCAACTGAAGCTTTCTTT.

The genes are TRBV2 and TRBJ2-7; 15 nucleotides match TRBD2. CDR3 length: 19 residues. Germline V lookup: CDR1 SNHLY, CDR2 FYNNEI. J lost 3 bases, V lost 7 bases, and 16 bases had no gene match. The CDR3 sequence is CASIIRVGTSGGPNYEQYF. CDR3 bases: TGTGCCAGCATCATTCGGGTCGGGACTAGCGGGGGGCCGAACTACGAGCAGTACTTC.

The V gene is TRBV6-5, the J gene TRBJ2-5; D might be TRBD1 (5 bases). Germline V gene lookup returns CDR1 MNHEY and CDR2 SVGAGI. The CDR3 has 13 amino acids. Trimming pared 8 bases from V and 1 base from J, leaving 11 bases between. The DNA for the CDR3 is TGTGCCAGCTCGTACAGGAGCCAAGAGACCCAGTACTTC. Residues: CASSYRSQETQYF.